This T cell receptor beta chain emerged from a study of T cell responses to AZD1222 COVID-19 vaccine. As for the study in general: Combined were second doses at about 4 or about 12 weeks. The study, taken as a whole, reports: The reported proportion of spike-specific TCRs targeting unmutated variant regions was nearly half. Repertoire sampling occurred only after the peak T cell response.

Details on this clone: Its antigen is unknown.

The CDR3 covers 15 residues. Germline lookup yields CDR1 SGHRS and CDR2 YFSETQ. Losses at the gene ends were 5 bases for V and 7 bases for J; bases not matched to a gene: 11. Data came from immunoSEQ multiplex PCR; TCRdb stores just in-frame clones and leaves some out. The table shows 85,000 to 110,000 clones, with 90% occurring only once. V usage is TRBV5-1 and J usage is TRBJ1-4; the match to TRBD1 covers 7 bases. Sequenced here: peripheral blood, sampled on day 0 of AZD1222 vaccination. This clonotype was sampled from an adult in good health. CDR3 in amino acids: CASRVDRGRVEKLFF. The CDR3 nucleotides read TGCGCCAGCAGAGTCGATAGGGGGCGGGTTGAAAAACTGTTTTTT.